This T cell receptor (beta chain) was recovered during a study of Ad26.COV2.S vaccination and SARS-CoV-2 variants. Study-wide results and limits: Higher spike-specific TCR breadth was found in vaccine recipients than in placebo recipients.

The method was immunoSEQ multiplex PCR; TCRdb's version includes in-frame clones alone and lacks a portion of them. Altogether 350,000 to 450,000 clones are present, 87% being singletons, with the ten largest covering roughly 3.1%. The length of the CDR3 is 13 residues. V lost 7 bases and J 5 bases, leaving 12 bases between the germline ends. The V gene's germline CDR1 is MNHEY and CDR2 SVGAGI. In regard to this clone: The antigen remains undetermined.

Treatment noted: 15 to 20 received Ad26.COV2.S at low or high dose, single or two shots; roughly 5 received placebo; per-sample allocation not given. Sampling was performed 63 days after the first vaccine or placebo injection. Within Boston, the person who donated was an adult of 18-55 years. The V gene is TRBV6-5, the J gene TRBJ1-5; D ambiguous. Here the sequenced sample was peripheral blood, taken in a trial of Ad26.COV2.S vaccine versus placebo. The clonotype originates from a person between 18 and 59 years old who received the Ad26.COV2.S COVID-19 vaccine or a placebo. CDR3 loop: CASKPGGHQPQHF. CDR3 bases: TGTGCCAGCAAACCGGGAGGCCATCAGCCCCAGCATTTT.